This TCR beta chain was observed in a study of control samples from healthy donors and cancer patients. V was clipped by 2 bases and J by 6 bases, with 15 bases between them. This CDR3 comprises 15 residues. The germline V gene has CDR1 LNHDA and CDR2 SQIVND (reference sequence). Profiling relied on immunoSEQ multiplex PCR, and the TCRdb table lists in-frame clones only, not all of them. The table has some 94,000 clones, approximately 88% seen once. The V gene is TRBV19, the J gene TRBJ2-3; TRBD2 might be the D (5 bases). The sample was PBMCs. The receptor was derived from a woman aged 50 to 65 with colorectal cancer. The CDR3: CASSIKAEPWDTQYF. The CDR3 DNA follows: TGTGCCAGTAGTATAAAAGCGGAACCTTGGGATACGCAGTATTTT.